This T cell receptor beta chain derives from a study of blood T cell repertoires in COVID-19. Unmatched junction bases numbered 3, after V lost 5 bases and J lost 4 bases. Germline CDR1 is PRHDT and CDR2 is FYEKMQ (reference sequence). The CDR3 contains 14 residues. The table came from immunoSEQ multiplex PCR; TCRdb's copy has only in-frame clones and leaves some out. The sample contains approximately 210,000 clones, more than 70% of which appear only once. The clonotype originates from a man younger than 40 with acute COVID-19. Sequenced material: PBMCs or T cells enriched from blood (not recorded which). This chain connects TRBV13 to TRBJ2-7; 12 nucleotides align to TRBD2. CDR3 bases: TGTGCCAGCAGCCTGGGACTAGCGGGTTACGAGCAGTACTTC. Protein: CASSLGLAGYEQYF.